The 11 T cell receptor beta chains listed next were all sequenced from one sample in a study of T cell responses to AZD1222 COVID-19 vaccine. TCRdb's copy holds only in-frame clones and misses some; the assay was immunoSEQ multiplex PCR. This sample has about 150,000 clones, with 93% found just once. The source material was peripheral blood, sampled on day 0 of AZD1222 vaccination. The source of these receptors is an adult in good health.

The rearrangement joins TRBV7-9 to TRBJ1-1, with D hard to call. The CDR3 loop spans 13 amino acids. The V end lost 4 bases, the J end lost 7 bases, and 13 bases lay between the germline ends. CDR1 SEHNR and CDR2 FQNEAQ come from the germline V gene (reference sequence). The CDR3: CASSWDAGDEAFF. CDR3 DNA sequence: TGTGCCAGCAGCTGGGATGCAGGTGATGAAGCTTTCTTT. Filled out from reference TRBV7-9 and TRBJ1-1, the complete variable domain reads DTGVSQNPRHKITKRGQNVTFRCDPISEHNRLYWYRQTLGQGPEFLTYFQNEAQLEKSRLLSDRFSAERPKGSFSTLEIQRTEQGDSAMYLCASSWDAGDEAFFGQGTRLTVV.

This chain joins TRBV15 and TRBJ1-2; 7 bases line up with TRBD1. CDR3 length equals 15 residues. Looked up from germline, CDR1 is LNHNV and CDR2 is YYDKDF (reference sequence). The junction had 6 bases not matched to a gene; V was cut back by 1 base and J by 4 bases. The CDR3, as DNA: TGTGCCACCAGCAGAGGACAGGGACCTGGCTATGGCTACACCTTC. This gives the protein CATSRGQGPGYGYTF.

The rearrangement links TRBV7-3 to TRBJ1-3; D possibly corresponds to TRBD1 (5 bases). The germline gives CDR1 SGHTA, CDR2 FQGTGA. V was shortened by 3 bases and J by 3 bases, with 24 bases between the two germline ends. The CDR3 spans 19 residues. CDR3: CASSFELSRNGANGNTIYF. In DNA, the CDR3 is TGTGCCAGCAGCTTTGAACTTTCGCGGAATGGGGCGAATGGAAACACCATATATTTT.

The V and J genes are TRBV2 and TRBJ1-5, with 8 bases matching TRBD1. The CDR3 consists of 15 residues. Looked up from germline, CDR1 is SNHLY and CDR2 is FYNNEI. Trimming removed 7 bases from V and 0 bases from J; junction bases left unmatched: 5. Here the CDR3 DNA reads TGTGCCAGCACCAGACAGGGGAATAGCAATCAGCCCCAGCATTTT. It encodes CASTRQGNSNQPQHF.

This clone appeared a single time. The chain employs TRBV2 and TRBJ1-1, with TRBD1 matching 8 bases. The CDR3 runs to 14 residues. Germline V CDR1 and CDR2: SNHLY, FYNNEI. With V trimmed by 4 bases and J by 5 bases, 6 bases remained unmatched. CDR3 DNA sequence: TGTGCCAGCAGTGGGCGGACAGGGAGAACTGAAGCTTTCTTT. Its translation: CASSGRTGRTEAFF.

This clone was recorded once. The genes are TRBV5-1 and TRBJ2-7, with 8 bases aligning to TRBD1. The CDR3 is 17 amino acids. With V trimmed by 1 base and J by 0 bases, 9 bases remained unmatched. Looked up from germline, CDR1 is SGHRS and CDR2 is YFSETQ. This CDR3 reads CASSLQSGQGTSYEQYF. The DNA of the CDR3 is TGCGCCAGCAGCTTGCAATCAGGACAGGGTACCTCCTACGAGCAGTACTTC.

The rearrangement uses TRBV6-5 and TRBJ1-4, with D uncertain. Between the trimmed V and J ends, which lost 2 bases and 8 bases, there was a span of 12 bases. CDR3 length: 14 residues. Germline assignment: CDR1 MNHEY and CDR2 SVGAGI. CDR3 residues: CASSYRIPPEKLFF. Here the CDR3 DNA reads TGTGCCAGCAGTTACCGGATACCGCCGGAAAAACTGTTTTTT.

The J gene is TRBJ2-5, the V gene TRBV27; unclear D gene. The CDR3 consists of 11 residues. Deletions cut 3 bases from V and 1 base from J, with 0 bases between. In germline, CDR1 is MNHEY, CDR2 SMNVEV (reference sequence). CDR3 in DNA: TGTGCCAGCAGTTTCCAAGAGACCCAGTACTTC. Its translation: CASSFQETQYF.

This clone was seen more than once but under ten times. The chain has TRBV4-1 and TRBJ2-1; the D gene is possibly TRBD1 (5 bases). The germline V gene encodes CDR1 MGHRA and CDR2 YSYEKL. V dropped 3 bases and J dropped 2 bases, with 17 bases sitting between them. This CDR3 comprises 17 residues. This CDR3 is CASSHHNTRATYNEQFF. CDR3 DNA: TGCGCCAGCAGCCACCATAATACCAGGGCCACCTACAATGAGCAGTTCTTC.

The rearrangement joins TRBV5-1 to TRBJ1-1; 11 positions match TRBD1. CDR1 is SGHRS and CDR2 is YFSETQ in the germline V gene. The CDR3 totals 16 residues. Trimming at V came to 4 bases and at J to 1 base, leaving 6 bases not matched to a gene. CDR3 protein: CASSPGTGGRNTEAFF. In DNA form, the CDR3 reads TGCGCCAGCAGCCCCGGGACAGGGGGGAGGAACACTGAAGCTTTCTTT.

The count of this clone is one. The rearrangement joins TRBV2 to TRBJ2-5, with 10 bases that match TRBD2. Germline CDR1 is SNHLY and CDR2 is FYNNEI. The junction had 10 bases not matched to a gene; V was cut back by 3 bases and J by 0 bases. This CDR3 has 18 residues. The DNA of the CDR3 is TGTGCCAGCAGTGATGGGCTAGCGGGAGAGAAAAACCAAGAGACCCAGTACTTC. Protein sequence: CASSDGLAGEKNQETQYF.